This T cell receptor (beta chain) was profiled in a study of T cell responses to AZD1222 COVID-19 vaccine. Germline CDR1 is SGHDT and CDR2 is YYEEEE. Losses at the gene ends were 7 bases for V and 1 base for J; bases not matched to a gene: 10. This CDR3 contains 16 residues. The table came from immunoSEQ multiplex PCR; TCRdb's copy has only in-frame clones and leaves some out. The sample records about 39,000 clones, about 91% being singletons. As for this clone: Its target is not known.

Study-wide results and limits: Nearly half of the spike-specific TCRs reportedly recognize variant regions that carry no mutations. Among those given AZD1222, only six were seropositive at baseline. Spike-specific TCR repertoires showed rising breadth and depth after two AZD1222 doses.

This clonotype was sampled from an adult who received the AZD1222 COVID-19 vaccine. The chain has TRBV5-6 and TRBJ2-2; 7 nucleotides align to TRBD2. Sequencing used peripheral blood, obtained 28 days after the second AZD1222 dose. The CDR3 bases are TGTGCCAGCGGGGAGGGGCTAATACTGAACACCGGGGAGCTGTTTTTT. This translates into CASGEGLILNTGELFF.